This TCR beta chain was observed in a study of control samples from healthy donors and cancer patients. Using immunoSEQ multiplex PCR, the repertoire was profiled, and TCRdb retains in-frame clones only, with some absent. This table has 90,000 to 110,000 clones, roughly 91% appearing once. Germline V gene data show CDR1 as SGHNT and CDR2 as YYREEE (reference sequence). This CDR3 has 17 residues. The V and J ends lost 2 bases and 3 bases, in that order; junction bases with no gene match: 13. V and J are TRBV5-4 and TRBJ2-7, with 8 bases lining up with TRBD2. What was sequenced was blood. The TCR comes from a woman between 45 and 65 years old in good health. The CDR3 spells CASSLILLAGTDYEQYF. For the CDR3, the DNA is TGTGCCAGCAGCTTAATCCTGCTAGCGGGTACTGACTACGAGCAGTACTTC.